This entry describes one T cell receptor beta chain. Its antigen remains undetermined. No quality values exist for individual bases; no much larger clone is one base distant. The donors were roughly 39 Caucasian individuals from Russia, aged roughly 6 to 100 years, who were systemically healthy. Each donor gave 9.5 to 10 milliliters of peripheral blood, drawn into EDTA-treated Vacutainer tubes. Ficoll-Paque density-gradient centrifugation was used to isolate PBMCs, with at least 7 million obtained per sample. Total RNA, at least 5 micrograms per sample, was extracted from PBMCs with Trizol reagent. Naive CD45RAhigh/CD27high T cell percentages were measured by flow cytometry on a PBMC aliquot from every donor. The data derive from a study of blood T cells in healthy people across ages (dated by TCRdb to between 2015 and 2016). Background on the whole study: Template switching captured roughly one uniquely barcoded TCR beta cDNA molecule per two T cells in model experiments. Age-related changes in TCR beta repertoire diversity were measured in the study by deep sequencing normalized with unique cDNA molecular identifiers. Four age groups were formed from the donors: young (average roughly 16 years), middle-aged (more than 35), aged (approximately 60) and long-lived (about 80). To avoid experimental bias, donors of different ages were randomly spread across the sequencing lanes. Two additional independent replicas of 1 million unique cDNA reads from the same blood draw were analyzed for two donors (one aged 18 to 30 and one aged 80 or older).

Library method: 5' RACE. The second PCR ran for about 6 to 12 cycles and used a J-beta primer mix along with a sample-barcoded 5' primer. A unique molecular identifier was introduced onto each TCR beta cDNA molecule by a template-switch 5' adaptor carrying 12 random nucleotides. Each sample yielded at least 3 million CDR3-containing paired-end reads. First-strand cDNA was synthesized from all RNA with the Mint cDNA synthesis kit, primed by a TRBC-specific oligonucleotide. Following uracil-DNA glycosylase treatment, all cDNA underwent a first 18-cycle PCR with the universal primers M1SS and BC2_uni_R. The study's processing was this. For normalization, 1 million high-quality reads, each with a distinct molecular identifier, were randomly selected from each sample. Instead of being binned into consensus sequences, reads with shared molecular identifiers were discarded. MiTCR, run with a Q25 quality threshold and the strictest error-elimination algorithm, handled CDR3 identification, clonotype clustering and error correction. A nonparametric unseen species model using Euler transformation provided a lower-bound estimate of total TCR beta diversity. The public sequencing data were trimmed at Q25 with fastp and processed into clonotypes with MiXCR by TCRdb, which kept only in-frame beta chains. When rows share a CDR3 protein, they turn into one entry using the most common DNA and genes. The V and J calls follow TCRdb's processing rather than the paper's. The sample table holds 1.8 million or so distinct CDR3 sequences, of which about two fifths were seen once. The top ten clonotypes cover under 25% of the sample.

Points the paper makes about the study in general: Observed TCR beta diversity per million T cells fell roughly linearly with age, and a significant reduction was already apparent by age roughly 40. Because the CMV infection status of the donors was unknown, age-related changes in expanded clonotypes may potentially have been confounded. Estimates of total diversity based on one million sequenced T cells were regarded as lower bounds and as underestimates. Conclusive comparison of naive and antigen-experienced compartments was prevented by the profiling of bulk unsorted PBMCs. Compared with the aged group, the long-lived group had more naive CD4+ T cells, fewer expanded clones and increased TCR diversity, suggesting age selection. The percentage of naive T cells measured by flow cytometry correlated strongly with observed TCR beta diversity.

V and J are trimmed by 5 bases and 2 bases, and the gene matches miss 15 bases of the junction. The germline V gene encodes CDR1 DFQATT and CDR2 SNEGSKA (reference sequence). The CDR3 holds 17 amino acids from the cysteine to the phenylalanine. CDR3 DNA is the only sequence kept; it has 51 bases, read in frame from the first base. The V and J segments used are TRBV20-1 and TRBJ2-3, and 8 junction bases match TRBD2. Sequencing was performed on blood. The TCR comes from a human donor in good health. The DNA sequence is given as TGCAGTGCTGCGCGGGGGGCTAGCGGTAGGGCCACAGATACGCAGTATTTT. Translation gives CSAARGASGRATDTQYF.